This T cell receptor (beta chain) emerged from a study of blood T cell repertoires in COVID-19 (dated by TCRdb to between 2020 and 2021). For context, the study as a whole: Samples covering the acute and convalescent phases of COVID-19 were provided by collaborators in the United States, Italy and Spain. The prospective study material was composed of cDNA or gDNA derived from T cells, B-cell-depleted T cells, or PBMCs. Subjects who had been exposed to COVID-19, were actively infected with it, or had recovered from it provided the deeply sampled blood TCRbeta repertoires that made up the dataset. A freely available public database, intended as a resource for researchers studying the immune response to SARS-CoV-2, is where the repertoires were released. The samples were drawn from two sources: the first 160 participants of the ongoing ImmuneRACE study, and 1,000 to 1,500 subjects contributed by 6 global collaborators. A de-identified subject ID, COVID-19 status, age in years and sex were almost always included in the sample metadata. HLA class I and class II types, where available, came from metadata supplied by the sample provider rather than from assay-based typing.

As encoded in the germline V gene (reference sequence), CDR1 is LNHDA while CDR2 is SQIVND. The CDR3 covers 15 residues, taking in both the cysteine and the phenylalanine. Only the CDR3 part of the read is kept: 45 bases, read in frame from the first base. The V end gives up 4 bases and the J end 8 bases, leaving 10 bases in the junction not matched to a gene. Worth noting for this clone: Its antigen has not been determined. Per-nucleotide qualities are absent, and no much larger clonotype sits a single base away.

Broad study findings and their caveats: The amount of clinical and demographic metadata varied by source and participant and was provided uncurated.

TCRbeta CDR3 regions were amplified from genomic DNA using the immunoSEQ Assay, a bias-controlled multiplex PCR. On the authors' methods: Within the assay, amplification of reference gene primers was used to estimate how many nucleated cells each sample contained. Sequence reads were collapsed and filtered to measure the absolute abundance of every unique TCRbeta CDR3 rearrangement. Productive Simpson clonality was computed per sample as the square root of Simpson's diversity index over productive rearrangements. TCRdb obtained this table from immuneACCESS and retained in-frame rearrangements with V and J assigned. These tables miss some clones; where compared with another copy, unresolved V genes account for less than half of the shortfall, and the remainder is unexplained. V and J calls and clone size follow that table, whereas D and trimming were derived from the DNA. The sample records 40,000 to 55,000 clones, 89% of which are singletons. Together, the top ten hold 2.2% of the sample.

Whole blood was collected in K2EDTA tubes by collaborating institutions according to the institutions' own protocols. For TCRbeta analysis, collaborators shipped samples in one of three forms: frozen whole blood, isolated PBMCs, or DNA extracted from either of those sample types. This chain is built from TRBV19 and TRBJ2-1, with 8 bases in between that match TRBD1. Input material: peripheral blood. The TCR sequence derives from a human donor in a cohort sampled during active COVID-19. In nucleotide form, the sequence is TGTGCCAGTAGTAGGGGGCAGGGGGCATGGGATGAGCAGTTCTTC. Its translation is CASSRGQGAWDEQFF.